This entry features one T cell receptor (beta chain) sequence. A read error may explain this, as a much larger clone is one base away. Patients having uncontrolled infection, another autoimmune disease, pregnancy or lactation were not included. The PBMCs had their origin in less than 13 ml of fresh peripheral blood. This entry belongs to a study of T cells in Graves' hyperthyroidism and ophthalmopathy. Between the trimmed V and J ends, which lost 4 bases and 6 bases, there was a span of 7 bases. There are 13 residues in the CDR3. Germline-derived CDR1 and CDR2 are LGHDT and YNNKEL (reference sequence). RNA transcripts were the template for amplifying TCR beta CDR3 regions. First-round RT-PCR with HTBI primers amplified the TCR CDR3 region. MiXCR, applied by TCRdb to the multiplex PCR reads, yields one record per CDR3 protein. The data show hundreds of thousands of distinct CDR3 sequences, around 15% seen once.

The chain combines TRBV3-1 with TRBJ1-6, with no clear D. The sequencing sample was made of blood. This TCR came from a middle-aged man with Graves' ophthalmopathy. CDR3 sequence reads: CASSRASNSPLHF. DNA for the CDR3: TGTGCCAGCAGCCGAGCGAGTAATTCACCCCTCCACTTT.